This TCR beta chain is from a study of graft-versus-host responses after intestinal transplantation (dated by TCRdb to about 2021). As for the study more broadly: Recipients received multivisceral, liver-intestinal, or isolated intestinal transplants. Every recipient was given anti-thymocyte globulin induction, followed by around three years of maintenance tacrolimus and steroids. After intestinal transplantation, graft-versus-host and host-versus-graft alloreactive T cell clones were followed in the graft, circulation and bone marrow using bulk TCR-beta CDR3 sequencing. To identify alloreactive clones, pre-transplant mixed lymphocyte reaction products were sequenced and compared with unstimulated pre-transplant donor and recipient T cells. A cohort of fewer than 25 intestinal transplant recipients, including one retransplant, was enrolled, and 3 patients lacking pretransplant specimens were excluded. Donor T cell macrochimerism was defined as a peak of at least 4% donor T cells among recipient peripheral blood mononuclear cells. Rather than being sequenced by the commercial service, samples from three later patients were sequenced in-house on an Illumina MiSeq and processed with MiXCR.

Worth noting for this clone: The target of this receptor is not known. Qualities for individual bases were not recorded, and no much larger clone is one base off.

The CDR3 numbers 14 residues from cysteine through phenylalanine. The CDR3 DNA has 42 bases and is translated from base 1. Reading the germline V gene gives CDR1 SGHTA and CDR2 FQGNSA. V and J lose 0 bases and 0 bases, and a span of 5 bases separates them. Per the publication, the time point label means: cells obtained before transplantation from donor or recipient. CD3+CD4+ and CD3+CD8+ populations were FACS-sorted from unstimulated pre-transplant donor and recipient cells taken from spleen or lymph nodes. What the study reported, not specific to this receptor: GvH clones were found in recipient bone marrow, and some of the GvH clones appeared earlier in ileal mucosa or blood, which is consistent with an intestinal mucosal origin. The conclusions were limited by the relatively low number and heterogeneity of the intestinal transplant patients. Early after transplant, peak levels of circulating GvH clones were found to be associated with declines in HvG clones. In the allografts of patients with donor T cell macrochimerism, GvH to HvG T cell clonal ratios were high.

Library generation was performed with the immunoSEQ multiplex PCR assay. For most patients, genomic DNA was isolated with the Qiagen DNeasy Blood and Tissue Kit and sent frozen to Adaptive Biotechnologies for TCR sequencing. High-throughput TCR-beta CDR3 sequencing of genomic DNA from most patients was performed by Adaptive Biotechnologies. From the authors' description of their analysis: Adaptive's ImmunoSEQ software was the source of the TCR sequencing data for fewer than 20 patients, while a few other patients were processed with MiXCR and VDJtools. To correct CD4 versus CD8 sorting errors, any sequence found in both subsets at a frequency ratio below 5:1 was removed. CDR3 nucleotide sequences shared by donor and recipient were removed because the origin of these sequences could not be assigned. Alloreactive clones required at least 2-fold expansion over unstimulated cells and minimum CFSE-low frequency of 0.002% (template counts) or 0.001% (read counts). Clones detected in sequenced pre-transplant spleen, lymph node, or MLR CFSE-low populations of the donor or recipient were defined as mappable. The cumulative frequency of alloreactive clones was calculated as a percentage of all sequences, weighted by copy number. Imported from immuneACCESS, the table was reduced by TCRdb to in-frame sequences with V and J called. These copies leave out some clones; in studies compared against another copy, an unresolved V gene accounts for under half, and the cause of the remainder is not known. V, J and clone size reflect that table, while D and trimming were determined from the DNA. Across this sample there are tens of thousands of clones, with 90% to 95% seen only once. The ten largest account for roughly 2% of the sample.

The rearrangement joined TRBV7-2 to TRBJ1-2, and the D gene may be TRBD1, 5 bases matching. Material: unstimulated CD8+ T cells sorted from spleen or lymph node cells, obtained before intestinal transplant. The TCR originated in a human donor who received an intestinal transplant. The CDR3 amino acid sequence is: CASSLATANYGYTF. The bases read TGTGCCAGCAGCTTAGCGACAGCTAACTATGGCTACACCTTC.